These 11 T cell receptor beta chains came from one sample sequenced in a study of T cells after yellow fever vaccination. One entry per CDR3 protein results from TCRdb running MiXCR on the 5' RACE reads. The sample has 150,000 to 200,000 distinct CDR3 sequences, about 7% seen once. The sample was CD4+ T cells sorted from PBMCs, taken 5 days after the first yellow fever vaccination. The source of these receptors is a young man who received the YFV17D yellow fever vaccine.

This clonotype was counted many times. The chain links TRBV11-2 to TRBJ2-7; D ambiguous. CDR1 SGHAT and CDR2 FQNNGV come from the germline V gene. The CDR3 covers 14 residues. With 2 bases removed from V and 0 bases from J, the gap between germline ends came to 8 bases. In DNA, the CDR3 is TGTGCCAGCAGCTTACCACGGAGCTCCTACGAGCAGTACGTC. Translating gives CASSLPRSSYEQYV.

V gene TRBV18 combines with J gene TRBJ2-7; 9 bases map to TRBD1. V shed 4 bases and J 2 bases; nucleotides not matched to a gene: 3. Germline V lookup: CDR1 KGHSH, CDR2 LQKENI. This CDR3 spans 14 amino acids. The CDR3 DNA reads as TGTGCCAGCTCACAGACAGGGGGGCCCTACGAGCAGTACTTC. Its protein is CASSQTGGPYEQYF.

This clonotype appeared a few times. This rearrangement joins TRBV4-2 to TRBJ1-4; unclear D gene. The CDR3 is 16 residues long. V shed 0 bases and J shed 0 bases, with 8 bases lying between them. The germline gives CDR1 LGHNA, CDR2 YNFKEQ. DNA of the CDR3: TGTGCCAGCAGCCAAGATCGCGGCGCAACTAATGAAAAACTGTTTTTT. Amino acids: CASSQDRGATNEKLFF.

The chain combines TRBV4-2 with TRBJ2-2; 7 positions agree with TRBD1. Unmatched junction bases numbered 16, after V lost 0 bases and J lost 6 bases. This CDR3 spans 19 amino acids. The V gene's germline CDR1 is LGHNA and CDR2 YNFKEQ. The CDR3 loop reads CASSQDPGTAPGRAGELFF. CDR3 sequence (DNA): TGTGCCAGCAGCCAAGATCCCGGGACAGCCCCCGGTCGCGCCGGGGAGCTGTTTTTT.

The CDR3 bases are TGTGCCAGCAGTGGGACGGACAGGGCCACTGAAGCTTTCTTT. It encodes CASSGTDRATEAFF. The J gene is TRBJ1-1, the V gene TRBV27, with TRBD1 matching over 8 bases. V was pared by 5 bases and J by 4 bases, with 6 bases of the junction left unmatched. CDR1 MNHEY and CDR2 SMNVEV come from the germline V gene (reference sequence). CDR3 length: 14 residues.

At least ten counts were recorded for this clonotype. This chain joins TRBV29-1 and TRBJ2-5; TRBD1 aligns across 12 bases. CDR1 is SQVTM and CDR2 is ANQGSEA in the germline V gene. V dropped 6 bases and J dropped 5; count of bases not matched to a gene: 10. The CDR3 sequence is 15 residues long. CDR3 protein: CSVTPGQGAGETQYF. CDR3 coding DNA: TGCAGCGTAACGCCGGGACAGGGGGCAGGGGAGACCCAGTACTTC.

The chain links TRBV11-2 to TRBJ2-2; tentative D call: TRBD1 (5 bases). Germline CDR1 and CDR2: SGHAT and FQNNGV. The germline V and J ends were trimmed by 6 bases and 5 bases, with 19 bases remaining between them. The CDR3 contains 16 residues. In DNA form, the CDR3 reads TGTGCCAGCAGGAGACTTGGGGCGCGGCGGACCGGGGAGCTGTTTTTT. This encodes CASRRLGARRTGELFF.

This clonotype was seen a handful of times. The chain links TRBV20-1 to TRBJ1-6; 7 nucleotides align to TRBD1. Per germline, CDR1 DFQATT and CDR2 SNEGSKA (reference sequence). The CDR3 covers 12 residues. For the CDR3, the DNA is TGCAGCACCGGGACAGTTAATTCACCCCTCCACTTT. Its protein is CSTGTVNSPLHF.

The chain is built from TRBV20-1 and TRBJ2-7; weak D call: TRBD1 (6 bases). Trimming pared 3 bases from V and 6 bases from J, leaving 18 bases between. Germline lookup yields CDR1 DFQATT and CDR2 SNEGSKA (reference sequence). The CDR3 totals 14 residues. Written as DNA, the CDR3 is TGCAGTGCTAGTTCGCGTGGGCTCAGGGGCGAGCAGTACTTC. It encodes CSASSRGLRGEQYF.

This clonotype showed up many times. The chain carries TRBV5-6 and TRBJ2-3, with D unresolved. Germline CDR1 reads SGHDT; CDR2 reads YYEEEE. V lost 4 bases, J lost 5 bases, and 11 bases lay in between. CDR3 size: 13 residues. CDR3 loop: CASSTPWGDTQYF. The CDR3 DNA sequence: TGTGCCAGCAGCACCCCATGGGGAGATACGCAGTATTTT.

The sample holds many counts of this clonotype. This chain uses TRBV5-1 with TRBJ2-1, with D possibly TRBD1 on 5 matching bases. The CDR3 runs 13 residues. The germline CDR1 and CDR2 sequences are SGHRS and YFSETQ. Deletions cut 5 bases from V and 7 bases from J, with 13 bases between. CDR3 bases: TGCGCCAGCAGACTACAGGTGACGAATGAGCAGTTCTTC. Protein product: CASRLQVTNEQFF. Filled out from reference TRBV5-1 and TRBJ2-1, the complete variable domain reads KAGVTQTPRYLIKTRGQQVTLSCSPISGHRSVSWYQQTPGQGLQFLFEYFSETQRNKGNFPGRFSGRQFSNSRSEMNVSTLELGDSALYLCASRLQVTNEQFFGPGTRLTVL.